This T cell receptor beta chain was recovered during a study of beta chain features in type 1 diabetes. Study-level background: Healthy donors and patients had similar age, gender and cell yields.

This clone was found a few times. Its specificity is not known. All of the isolated RNA was reverse transcribed, so expressed TCRB transcripts were sequenced. Sequenced naive, central memory and regulatory T cell samples produced an average of about 3.57 million reads. Repertoires were generated with immunoSEQ multiplex PCR, while TCRdb's copy carries only in-frame clones and drops some. The profile shows about 240,000 clones, roughly 13% of them singletons. Study findings and constraints: Type 1 diabetes patients had VDJ junctions that carried fewer insertions and more deletions. Among patients with Type 1 diabetes, TCRB CDR3s were moderately but significantly shorter in every one of the four CD4+ subsets. Whether HLA type influences TCRB rearrangement remained unresolved here.

V shed 3 bases, J shed 7 bases, and the junction held 7 bases outside the gene matches. Germline V CDR1 and CDR2: MGHDK, SYGVNS. This CDR3 has 14 residues. Sample: naive CD4+ T cells from blood. The source of this sequence is a young man with type 1 diabetes. The chain combines TRBV25-1 with TRBJ1-2; TRBD1 matches at 8 bases. CDR3 in amino acids: CASSDVTGGGGYTF. The CDR3 DNA is TGTGCCAGCAGTGATGTAACAGGGGGTGGTGGCTACACCTTC.